This T cell receptor (beta chain) was obtained from a study of cytotoxic CD8 clonotypes in ibrutinib-treated CLL. Study as a whole: Recorded responses included about 25 partial and 2 complete; following median approximately 5.5 years, approximately 14 stayed remitted and around twelve progressed. Study-level points and caveats: Clonality measured at baseline exceeded age-matched healthy donors, tracking circulating CD8+ T-cell counts.

Details on this clone: The antigen is undetermined.

This CDR3 spans 15 amino acids. Germline V gene sequence: CDR1 LGHNA, CDR2 YSLEER. The V end was cut by 0 bases, the J end by 7 bases, with 13 bases between. Using immunoSEQ multiplex PCR, the repertoire was profiled, and TCRdb retains in-frame clones only, with some absent. Altogether some 200,000 clones are present, over 60% being singletons, with the ten largest covering 13%. This sample comprised PBMCs, obtained after 24 months of ibrutinib treatment. The clonotype originates from a human donor with chronic lymphocytic leukemia. The V call is TRBV4-3, the J call TRBJ2-1; TRBD2 might be the D (6 bases). CDR3 nucleotides: TGCGCCAGCAGCCAAGATGGAGGGATCGGGAATGAGCAGTTCTTC. Its protein product is CASSQDGGIGNEQFF.